This note documents a single T cell receptor (beta chain) sequence. The antigen is undetermined. This record comes from a study of T cells in Graves' hyperthyroidism and ophthalmopathy. Study-wide results and caveats: Ophthalmopathy prediction by the model preceded onset by a median about 6.5 months.

CDR3 length: 14 amino acids. Trimming took 5 bases from V and 5 from J; bases not matched to a gene: 7. TCR beta CDR3 regions were amplified from RNA transcripts. The HTBI set primed first-round TCR CDR3 RT-PCR. TCRdb fed the multiplex PCR reads into MiXCR, producing one record per CDR3 protein. The data contain tens of thousands of distinct CDR3 sequences, roughly 58% of them singletons. Uncontrolled infection, other autoimmune disease, pregnancy or lactation led to exclusion. The origin of this receptor is a woman aged 60 to 75 with Graves' ophthalmopathy. The V gene is TRBV12-3 or TRBV12-4, the J gene TRBJ2-5, with 8 bases lining up with TRBD1. The sample was blood. The CDR3 spells CASSLDRERETQYF. CDR3 nucleotide sequence: TGTGCCAGCAGTCTGGACAGGGAGAGGGAGACCCAGTACTTC.